Sequencing of this TCR beta chain was carried out in a study of blood T cell repertoires in COVID-19. The wider study: Spain, Italy and the United States supplied samples that represented acute and convalescent COVID-19. In each case, the material was cDNA or gDNA derived from T cells, B-cell-depleted T cells, or PBMCs.

After removal of 9 bases from V and 1 base from J, the junction contained 9 bases not matched to a gene. CDR3 length: 16 residues. From germline, CDR1 is LNHDA and CDR2 SQIVND (reference sequence). Data came from immunoSEQ multiplex PCR; TCRdb stores just in-frame clones and leaves some out. Among 200,000 to 250,000 clones listed, around 86% were seen once. The sample comprised peripheral blood. The J gene is TRBJ2-6, the V gene TRBV19, with 7 bases aligning to TRBD1. This TCR came from a woman in her 70s with COVID-19, enrolled during active disease. The CDR3 sequence: CASGQASYSGANVLTF. The CDR3 DNA sequence: TGTGCCAGCGGACAGGCCTCCTATTCTGGGGCCAACGTCCTGACTTTC.